The next 16 T cell receptor beta chains were all read from a single sample in a study of T cells in Graves' hyperthyroidism and ophthalmopathy. Amplification yielded TCR beta CDR3 regions, with RNA transcripts as the source. Using the HTBI primer set, a first-round RT-PCR was run on the TCR CDR3. TCRdb processed the multiplex PCR reads anew with MiXCR; each CDR3 protein has one entry. The sample carries more than 300,000 distinct CDR3 sequences, over 11% recorded once. The sequencing sample was made of blood. The source of these receptors is a woman aged 55 to 70 with Graves' hyperthyroidism.

This rearrangement joins TRBV5-8 to TRBJ2-5; D gene unclear. Germline V gene lookup returns CDR1 SGHTS and CDR2 YDEGEE. Trimming removed 4 bases at V and 2 bases at J, with 12 bases between. This CDR3 has 14 amino acids. CDR3 nucleotide sequence: TGTGCCAGCAGCGGTCGGATTCGTCAAGAGACCCAGTACTTC. This encodes CASSGRIRQETQYF.

In its sample, this clonotype was seen a few times. A read error may account for a junction end that differs from germline. This chain links TRBV2 with TRBJ2-2; TRBD2 agrees at 11 bases. Germline V lookup: CDR1 SNHLY, CDR2 FYNNEI. This CDR3 contains 17 residues. CDR3 DNA: TGCGCCAGCAGCTGGGCTAGCGGGAGGACCGGGGACGGGGAGCTGTTTTTT. Translated, it gives CASSWASGRTGDGELFF.

CDR3 bases: TGCGCCAGCAGCACACAGGGGGCGGATGGCTACACCTTC. This translates into CASSTQGADGYTF. The V call is TRBV5-1, the J call TRBJ1-2; 9 bases are a match to TRBD1. CDR1 and CDR2 (germline): SGHRS, YFSETQ. The CDR3 has 13 amino acids. J gave up 6 bases and V 4 bases, and 4 bases lay outside the gene matches.

This clonotype was detected many times. This sequence joins TRBV5-1 and TRBJ1-4; D may be TRBD1 (5 bases). The germline V gene has CDR1 SGHRS and CDR2 YFSETQ. The CDR3 has 15 residues. V was clipped by 1 base and J by 2 bases, with 9 bases between them. CDR3 sequence (DNA): TGCGCCAGCAGCTTGTTGGGGGGGACTAATGAAAAACTGTTTTTT. Translating gives CASSLLGGTNEKLFF.

The gene calls are TRBV9 and TRBJ1-2; D is ambiguous. The CDR3 extends over 14 amino acids. With 0 bases removed from V and 8 bases from J, the gap between germline ends came to 14 bases. Germline assignment: CDR1 SGDLS and CDR2 YYNGEE. The CDR3 reads CASSVATQVHGYTF. In nucleotides, the CDR3 is TGTGCCAGCAGCGTAGCTACGCAGGTTCACGGCTACACCTTC. Based on the CDR3 plus reference TRBV9 and TRBJ1-2, the full variable domain is DSGVTQTPKHLITATGQRVTLRCSPRSGDLSVYWYQQSLDQGLQFLIQYYNGEERAKGNILERFSAQQFPDLHSELNLSSLELGDSALYFCASSVATQVHGYTFGSGTRLTVV.

This clonotype was detected many times. The rearrangement links TRBV12-3 or TRBV12-4 to TRBJ1-2, with 9 bases identical to TRBD1. V gave up 6 bases and J gave up 3 bases; unmatched junction bases: 8. This CDR3 is 15 amino acids long. This chain's CDR3 is CASSLTGGLYYGYTF. The CDR3, as DNA: TGTGCCAGCAGCCTAACAGGGGGCTTATACTATGGCTACACCTTC.

This clonotype was detected a few times. A read error may explain this, as a much larger clone is one base away. V gene TRBV18 combines with J gene TRBJ2-7; D may be TRBD2 (5 bases). This CDR3 has 15 amino acids. CDR1 is KGHSH and CDR2 is LQKENI in the germline V gene. CDR3 bases: TGTGCCAACTCAAGTATGGGCAGCGGACGGGACGAGCAGTACTTC. Its protein product is CANSSMGSGRDEQYF.

Comments on this clonotype: This may be a read error: a much more frequent sequence differs by one nucleotide. The chain uses TRBV5-1 and TRBJ2-5, with D possibly TRBD1 on 6 matching bases. In germline, CDR1 is SGHRS, CDR2 YFSETQ. CDR3 length equals 15 residues. In DNA form, the CDR3 reads TGCGCCAGCAGCTCAACCGGGACACAACAAGAGACCCAGCACTTC. Translation gives CASSSTGTQQETQHF.

This clonotype was recorded a few times. This chain links TRBV20-1 with TRBJ1-4; a weak D match, TRBD1 (5 bases). CDR1 DFQATT and CDR2 SNEGSKA come from the germline V gene (reference sequence). The CDR3 totals 15 residues. Trimming removed 3 bases from V and 2 bases from J, with 13 bases in between. The DNA for the CDR3 is TGCAGTGCTAGGGATACGAGGGGCACTAATGAAAAACTGTTTTTT. Translation: CSARDTRGTNEKLFF.

There are a few counts of this clonotype. The V gene is TRBV4-1, the J gene TRBJ2-3, with D possibly TRBD2 on 5 matching bases. The V gene lost 4 bases and the J gene lost 1 base, with 15 bases spanning the gap. This CDR3 region has 16 residues. CDR1 MGHRA and CDR2 YSYEKL come from the germline V gene. As DNA, the CDR3 is TGCGCCAGCAGCCGCTTCCAAGGAGGAGGCACAGATACGCAGTATTTT. Residues: CASSRFQGGGTDTQYF.

This clonotype was seen repeatedly, ten times or more. The chain couples TRBV4-1 to TRBJ2-2; 8 bases are shared with TRBD2. The J segment lost 5 bases and the V segment lost 4 bases, leaving 12 bases of the junction unmatched. CDR3 length: 17 residues. CDR1 is MGHRA and CDR2 is YSYEKL in the germline V gene. The CDR3 protein is CASSRLAPKGGTGELFF. The DNA of the CDR3 is TGCGCCAGCAGCCGACTAGCGCCAAAGGGGGGGACCGGGGAGCTGTTTTTT.

The gene calls are TRBV5-1 and TRBJ2-2; D unresolved. From germline, CDR1 is SGHRS and CDR2 YFSETQ. Deletions cut 4 bases from V and 6 bases from J, with 16 bases between. CDR3 length: 15 residues. In DNA, the CDR3 is TGCGCCAGCAGCCAGACGGGCGGAAAGGCCGGGGAGCTGTTTTTT. It translates to CASSQTGGKAGELFF.

The rearrangement links TRBV3-1 to TRBJ1-1; D call uncertain. The ends were cut back, 4 bases at V and 0 bases at J, with 12 bases in the middle. The CDR3 spans 15 residues. The germline V gene has CDR1 LGHDT and CDR2 YNNKEL (reference sequence). The chain's CDR3 is CASSPLGRMNTEAFF. CDR3 in DNA: TGTGCCAGCAGCCCGCTAGGGAGGATGAACACTGAAGCTTTCTTT.

Many counts were recorded for this clonotype. The rearrangement joins TRBV2 to TRBJ1-1; 8 bases are shared with TRBD1. The germline gives CDR1 SNHLY, CDR2 FYNNEI. Losses at the gene ends were 7 bases for V and 2 bases for J; bases not matched to a gene: 6. The CDR3 loop spans 14 amino acids. CDR3 loop: CASIDRGYNTEAFF. The CDR3 DNA follows: TGTGCCAGCATAGACAGGGGATATAACACTGAAGCTTTCTTT.

This clonotype occurred many times. Given a much more abundant clone one base away, this may be a read error. This rearrangement joins TRBV5-5 to TRBJ1-2; TRBD1 is a possible D gene (5 bases). This CDR3 has 13 amino acids. V lost 4 bases to trimming and J lost 3 bases, with 10 bases between them. Germline V lookup: CDR1 SGHKS, CDR2 YYEKEE (reference sequence). CDR3 protein: CASSPGLDYGYTF. The CDR3 DNA reads as TGTGCCAGCAGCCCGGGACTGGACTATGGCTACACCTTC.

This clonotype was picked up a small number of times. This sequence joins TRBV5-6 and TRBJ1-3, with D possibly being TRBD1 (5 bases). The CDR3 has 16 residues. The germline CDR1 and CDR2 sequences are SGHDT and YYEEEE. V was pared by 4 bases and J by 0 bases, with 14 bases between. The CDR3 DNA reads as TGTGCCAGCAGCCTCCCTGAGGGGATCTCTGGAAACACCATATATTTT. Translated, it gives CASSLPEGISGNTIYF.